The 31 T cell receptor beta chains listed next were all sequenced from one sample in a study of shared T cell receptors in the human thymus. Sequencing was performed with immunoSEQ multiplex PCR; in TCRdb, only in-frame clones are kept and a portion is missing. The sample shows 700,000 or so clones, approximately 83% of them seen only once. The sample was also reused in another study, on human thymus T cells.

Source material: thymocytes. These receptors were obtained from a girl under three years old with a congenital heart defect.

This rearrangement joins TRBV4-1 to TRBJ2-7, with D possibly being TRBD2 (6 bases). CDR1 and CDR2 (germline): MGHRA, YSYEKL. The CDR3 is 15 amino acids. Trimming removed 4 bases at V and 2 bases at J, with 15 bases between. The CDR3 is CASSPGTRQTYEQYF. CDR3 DNA sequence: TGCGCCAGCAGCCCAGGGACTCGACAAACCTACGAGCAGTACTTC.

V and J are TRBV18 and TRBJ1-3; D perhaps matches TRBD1 (6 bases). Germline V gene data show CDR1 as KGHSH and CDR2 as LQKENI. The CDR3 totals 17 residues. V shed 2 bases and J shed 0 bases, with 14 bases lying between them. The CDR3 DNA is TGTGCCAGCTCACCAACTTTCGCCAGGGGCTCTGGAAACACCATATATTTT. As protein: CASSPTFARGSGNTIYF.

The J gene is TRBJ1-2, the V gene TRBV4-1; TRBD1 is a possible D gene (5 bases). CDR3 size: 17 residues. V was trimmed by 4 bases and J by 0 bases, leaving 18 bases between them. CDR1 is MGHRA, CDR2 YSYEKL, per germline. This CDR3 is CASSPSFDGGANYGYTF. In DNA form, the CDR3 reads TGCGCCAGCAGCCCTTCCTTTGACGGAGGGGCTAACTATGGCTACACCTTC.

The chain uses TRBV4-2 and TRBJ1-2, with TRBD1 matching 7 bases. CDR3 length: 17 amino acids. Germline V CDR1 and CDR2: LGHNA, YNFKEQ. V gave up 0 bases and J gave up 8 bases; unmatched junction bases: 15. CDR3 protein: CASSQDPSGQRAKGYTF. The CDR3 nucleotides read TGTGCCAGCAGCCAAGATCCCTCGGGACAGAGGGCTAAGGGCTACACCTTC.

The genes are TRBV27 and TRBJ1-2, with D tentatively TRBD1 (5 bases). CDR3 length: 15 amino acids. V was clipped by 5 bases and J by 8 bases, with 21 bases between them. Germline assignment: CDR1 MNHEY and CDR2 SMNVEV (reference sequence). This CDR3 reads CASSDPGEPEDGYTF. The CDR3 DNA reads as TGTGCCAGCAGTGACCCGGGGGAGCCCGAGGACGGCTACACCTTC.

In this sample, this clone turned up a few times. V gene TRBV6-5 combines with J gene TRBJ1-2, with 12 bases lining up with TRBD1. The CDR3 length is 14 residues. Trimming took 6 bases from V and 7 from J; bases not matched to a gene: 6. In germline, CDR1 is MNHEY, CDR2 SVGAGI. This CDR3 is CASRRDRGRGGYTF. The CDR3 nucleotides read TGTGCCAGCAGGAGGGACAGGGGGCGAGGTGGCTACACCTTC.

The chain has TRBV19 and TRBJ1-5; D unresolved. The CDR3 totals 16 residues. Germline values: CDR1 LNHDA, CDR2 SQIVND (reference sequence). V shed 5 bases and J shed 1 base, with 15 bases lying between them. The CDR3 nucleotides read TGTGCCAGTAGTCACACTATTAGGTGCAGCAATCAGCCCCAGCATTTT. This translates into CASSHTIRCSNQPQHF. The variable domain in full, with the rest retrieved from reference TRBV19 and TRBJ1-5, is DGGITQSPKYLFRKEGQNVTLSCEQNLNHDAMYWYRQDPGQGLRLIYYSQIVNDFQKGDIAEGYSVSREKKESFPLTVTSAQKNPTAFYLCASSHTIRCSNQPQHFGDGTRLSIL.

The V call is TRBV30, the J call TRBJ2-7, with TRBD2 identical over 8 bases. The CDR3 is 15 residues long. Germline V lookup: CDR1 GTSNPN, CDR2 SVGIG (reference sequence). J lost 6 bases, V lost 3 bases, and 13 bases had no gene match. This chain's CDR3 is CAWSRGGRYEVEQYF. In DNA form, the CDR3 reads TGTGCCTGGAGCCGGGGGGGCCGCTACGAGGTCGAGCAGTACTTC.

The chain links TRBV11-2 to TRBJ2-3, with D maybe TRBD2 (6 bases). Trimming left V 2 bases short and J 0 bases short, with 18 bases between. In germline, CDR1 is SGHAT, CDR2 FQNNGV. This CDR3 comprises 18 residues. In DNA form, the CDR3 reads TGTGCCAGCAGCTTATACAGATATGAGCGGGTGAGCACAGATACGCAGTATTTT. Amino acid sequence: CASSLYRYERVSTDTQYF.

V and J are TRBV7-9 and TRBJ2-1, with D possibly TRBD1 on 6 matching bases. V was trimmed by 5 bases and J by 7 bases, leaving 15 bases between them. Germline V lookup: CDR1 SEHNR, CDR2 FQNEAQ (reference sequence). The CDR3 extends over 14 amino acids. CDR3 amino acids: CASSPTDRRNEQFF. CDR3 DNA sequence: TGTGCCAGCAGCCCAACCGACAGGCGGAATGAGCAGTTCTTC.

The chain has TRBV4-1 and TRBJ1-5; TRBD1 agrees at 10 bases. The CDR3 runs 17 residues. The ends lost 1 base at V and 4 bases at J; junction bases unmatched: 7. Germline values: CDR1 MGHRA, CDR2 YSYEKL. This chain's CDR3 is CASSQGWDRGKNQPQHF. The CDR3 nucleotides are TGCGCCAGCAGCCAAGGTTGGGACAGGGGTAAAAATCAGCCCCAGCATTTT.

This clone was counted a single time. The CDR3 loop is CASSHTGQLNQPQHF. Written as DNA, the CDR3 is TGTGCCAGCAGCCATACCGGACAGCTAAATCAGCCCCAGCATTTT. The chain uses TRBV4-2 and TRBJ1-5, with D possibly TRBD1 on 6 matching bases. The CDR3 totals 15 residues. CDR1 LGHNA and CDR2 YNFKEQ come from the germline V gene. The V gene lost 3 bases and the J gene lost 4 bases, with 13 bases spanning the gap.

This clone turned up a few times. The chain combines TRBV12-5 with TRBJ1-5; D may be TRBD1 (6 bases). The CDR3 loop spans 18 amino acids. Trimming took off 7 bases at V and 3 bases at J, with 25 bases between the two ends. Germline values: CDR1 LGHNT, CDR2 FRNRAP. The CDR3 DNA sequence: TGTGCTAGTGCTAATATCTCCGAACCGGGGGGCCTCAATCAGCCCCAGCATTTT. This gives the protein CASANISEPGGLNQPQHF.

The V gene is TRBV7-8, the J gene TRBJ1-1; the D is unclear. Per the germline V gene, CDR1 is SGHVS and CDR2 is FQNEAQ. The germline V and J ends were trimmed by 3 bases and 4 bases, with 24 bases remaining between them. There are 18 residues in the CDR3. The CDR3 nucleotides read TGTGCCAGCAGCTTGACCGCAAAAGAACCTCTAGCGGGCACTGAAGCTTTCTTT. This sequence encodes CASSLTAKEPLAGTEAFF.

V usage is TRBV27 and J usage is TRBJ1-1, with 7 bases fitting TRBD1. The CDR3 loop spans 15 amino acids. Trimming cost V 6 bases and J 4 bases; bases outside gene matches: 11. Germline V gives CDR1 MNHEY, CDR2 SMNVEV (reference sequence). CDR3 loop: CASSRQDRRVTEAFF. The CDR3 nucleotides read TGTGCCAGCAGCCGACAGGACAGGAGAGTCACTGAAGCTTTCTTT.

The chain joins TRBV6-5 to TRBJ2-1, with 12 nucleotides matching TRBD1. CDR3 size: 15 residues. J was trimmed by 8 bases and V by 2 bases; bases with no gene match: 4. The germline V gene has CDR1 MNHEY and CDR2 SVGAGI. CDR3: CASSYPGTGGDEQFF. CDR3 in DNA: TGTGCCAGCAGTTACCCCGGGACAGGGGGCGATGAGCAGTTCTTC.

The chain couples TRBV6-6 to TRBJ2-1, with 15 nucleotides matching TRBD2. This CDR3 has 16 residues. J was trimmed by 2 bases and V by 6 bases; bases with no gene match: 2. Germline lookup yields CDR1 MNHNY and CDR2 SVGAGI (reference sequence). The CDR3 DNA is TGTGCCAGCAGCGGGACTAGCGGGGGGACCTACAATGAGCAGTTCTTC. This encodes CASSGTSGGTYNEQFF.

The V and J genes are TRBV5-1 and TRBJ2-7; maybe TRBD1 (6 bases). This CDR3 has 12 amino acids. V was pared by 4 bases and J by 5 bases, with 10 bases between. CDR1 and CDR2 from the germline V gene are SGHRS and YFSETQ. The CDR3 sequence: CASSPQGNEQYF. The CDR3 DNA sequence: TGCGCCAGCAGCCCACAGGGTAACGAGCAGTACTTC.

This chain connects TRBV4-1 to TRBJ2-7; 9 bases are a match to TRBD1. The germline gives CDR1 MGHRA, CDR2 YSYEKL. Germline trimming cut 0 bases from V and 3 bases from J; bases unmatched to any gene: 3. This CDR3 region has 15 residues. CDR3 bases: TGCGCCAGCAGCCAAGATGGACAGGGGAACTACGAGCAGTACTTC. Translating gives CASSQDGQGNYEQYF.

This clone was counted once. This rearrangement joins TRBV14 to TRBJ2-1; D might be TRBD1 (6 bases). The CDR3 sequence is 17 residues long. CDR1 and CDR2 (germline): SGHDN, FVKESK. The germline V and J ends were trimmed by 0 bases and 2 bases, with 14 bases remaining between them. The CDR3: CASSQEGGVSAYNEQFF. The CDR3 nucleotides are TGTGCCAGCAGCCAAGAAGGGGGAGTCAGCGCCTACAATGAGCAGTTCTTC.

The rearrangement links TRBV9 to TRBJ2-3, with 8 bases matching TRBD2. Germline V gene data show CDR1 as SGDLS and CDR2 as YYNGEE. The CDR3 contains 14 residues. Trimming removed 3 bases from V and 6 bases from J; junction bases left unmatched: 6. The CDR3 loop is CASSAPGGRDTQYF. For the CDR3, the DNA is TGTGCCAGCAGCGCCCCGGGGGGGAGGGATACGCAGTATTTT.

The chain joins TRBV7-2 to TRBJ2-5; 8 bases map to TRBD1. Germline V gives CDR1 SGHTA, CDR2 FQGNSA. V lost 0 bases to trimming and J lost 5 bases; unmatched junction nucleotides: 8. The CDR3 contains 16 residues. The CDR3 nucleotides read TGTGCCAGCAGCTTAGCTTCTTGGACAGGGACCGAGACCCAGTACTTC. This gives the protein CASSLASWTGTETQYF.

V and J are TRBV9 and TRBJ1-2; 9 bases agree with TRBD1. The junction had 2 bases not matched to a gene; V was cut back by 3 bases and J by 2 bases. This CDR3 is 14 amino acids long. Germline values: CDR1 SGDLS, CDR2 YYNGEE. CDR3: CASSDTGGNYGYTF. CDR3 nucleotide sequence: TGTGCCAGCAGCGATACAGGGGGCAACTATGGCTACACCTTC.

The gene calls are TRBV5-4 and TRBJ1-1; TRBD1 agrees at 9 bases. The germline gives CDR1 SGHNT, CDR2 YYREEE (reference sequence). The CDR3 totals 14 residues. V lost 4 bases to trimming and J lost 3 bases; unmatched junction nucleotides: 4. The CDR3 loop reads CASSIDRGDTEAFF. The CDR3 nucleotides read TGTGCCAGCAGCATCGACAGGGGGGACACTGAAGCTTTCTTT. Full variable domain (missing parts from reference TRBV5-4 and TRBJ1-1): ETGVTQSPTHLIKTRGQQVTLRCSSQSGHNTVSWYQQALGQGPQFIFQYYREEENGRGNFPPRFSGLQFPNYSSELNVNALELDDSALYLCASSIDRGDTEAFFGQGTRLTVV.

The chain links TRBV28 to TRBJ2-5; 7 bases are shared with TRBD1. From germline, CDR1 is MDHEN and CDR2 SYDVKM. The CDR3 length is 13 residues. The V and J ends lost 6 bases and 3 bases, in that order; junction bases with no gene match: 4. Here the CDR3 reads CASRSGTEETQYF. The DNA of the CDR3 is TGTGCCAGCAGGTCCGGGACAGAAGAGACCCAGTACTTC.

This chain links TRBV5-5 with TRBJ1-1; 8 bases map to TRBD1. The germline gives CDR1 SGHKS, CDR2 YYEKEE (reference sequence). The CDR3 length is 17 residues. After removal of 4 bases from V and 3 bases from J, the junction contained 14 bases not matched to a gene. CDR3 DNA sequence: TGTGCCAGCAGCGTGCTACCGGGACAGGAGATAGACACTGAAGCTTTCTTT. Its translation is CASSVLPGQEIDTEAFF.

V gene TRBV10-2 combines with J gene TRBJ2-1; TRBD2 matches 14 bases. This CDR3 spans 22 amino acids. V gave up 6 bases and J gave up 5 bases; unmatched junction bases: 24. CDR1 and CDR2 (germline): WSHSY, SAAADI. The CDR3 nucleotides are TGCGCCAGCAGCGTTAAAAACCTCGGACTAGCGGGGGGCCTCATTACCCACAATGAGCAGTTCTTC. Its protein is CASSVKNLGLAGGLITHNEQFF.

Only one count was recorded for this clone. The V call is TRBV7-9, the J call TRBJ2-7; D ambiguous. Per the germline V gene, CDR1 is SEHNR and CDR2 is FQNEAQ (reference sequence). Trimming cost V 2 bases and J 1 base, with 9 bases left between them. The CDR3 totals 14 residues. CDR3 sequence: CASSLSVQSYEQYF. DNA of the CDR3: TGTGCCAGCAGCTTAAGTGTTCAGTCCTACGAGCAGTACTTC.

This clone showed up just once. The gene calls are TRBV29-1 and TRBJ1-2; the match to TRBD1 covers 7 bases. In germline, CDR1 is SQVTM, CDR2 ANQGSEA. This CDR3 spans 13 amino acids. V lost 0 bases, J lost 6 bases, and 4 bases stayed unmatched. CDR3 residues: CSVEDTDRDGYTF. The CDR3 coding sequence is TGCAGCGTTGAAGACACCGACAGGGATGGCTACACCTTC.

The V gene is TRBV7-9, the J gene TRBJ1-2, with D hard to call. Trimming cost V 3 bases and J 0 bases, with 11 bases left between them. The germline V gene has CDR1 SEHNR and CDR2 FQNEAQ (reference sequence). CDR3 size: 15 residues. CDR3 amino acids: CASSFTVIANYGYTF. CDR3 in DNA: TGTGCCAGCAGCTTCACAGTGATAGCTAACTATGGCTACACCTTC.

The chain uses TRBV10-3 and TRBJ1-2; no definite D call. The CDR3 has 12 residues. Germline lookup yields CDR1 ENHRY and CDR2 SYGVKD. V lost 4 bases, J lost 4 bases, and 7 bases lay in between. CDR3 sequence reads: CAISVGSYGYTF. The CDR3, as DNA: TGTGCCATCAGTGTCGGTAGCTATGGCTACACCTTC.